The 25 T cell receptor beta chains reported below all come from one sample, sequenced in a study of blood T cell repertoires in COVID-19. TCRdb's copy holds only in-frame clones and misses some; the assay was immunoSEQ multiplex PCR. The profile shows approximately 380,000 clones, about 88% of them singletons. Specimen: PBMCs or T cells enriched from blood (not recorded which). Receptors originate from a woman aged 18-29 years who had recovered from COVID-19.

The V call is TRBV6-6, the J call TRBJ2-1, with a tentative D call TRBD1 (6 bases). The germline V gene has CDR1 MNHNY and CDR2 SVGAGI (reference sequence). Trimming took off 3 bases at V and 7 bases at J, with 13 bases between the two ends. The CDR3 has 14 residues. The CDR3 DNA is TGTGCCAGCAGTTATCACAGGGTGGCAAATGAGCAGTTCTTC. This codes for CASSYHRVANEQFF.

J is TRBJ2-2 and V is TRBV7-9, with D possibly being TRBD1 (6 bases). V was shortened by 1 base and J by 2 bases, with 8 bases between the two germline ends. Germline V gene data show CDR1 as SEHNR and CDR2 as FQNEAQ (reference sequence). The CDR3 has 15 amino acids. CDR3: CASSLVDSNTGELFF. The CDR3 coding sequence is TGTGCCAGCAGCTTAGTGGACAGTAACACCGGGGAGCTGTTTTTT.

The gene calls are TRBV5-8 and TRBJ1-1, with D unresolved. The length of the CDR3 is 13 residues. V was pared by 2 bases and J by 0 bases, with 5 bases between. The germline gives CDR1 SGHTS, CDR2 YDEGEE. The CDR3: CASSLTVNTEAFF. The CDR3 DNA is TGTGCCAGCAGCTTAACAGTGAACACTGAAGCTTTCTTT.

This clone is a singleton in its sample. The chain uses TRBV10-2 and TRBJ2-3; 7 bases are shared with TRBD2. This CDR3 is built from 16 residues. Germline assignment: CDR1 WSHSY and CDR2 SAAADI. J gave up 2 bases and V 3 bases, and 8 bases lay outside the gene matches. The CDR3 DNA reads TGCGCCAGCAGTGAAGGCCTAGCGGTCGACACAGATACGCAGTATTTT. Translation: CASSEGLAVDTDTQYF.

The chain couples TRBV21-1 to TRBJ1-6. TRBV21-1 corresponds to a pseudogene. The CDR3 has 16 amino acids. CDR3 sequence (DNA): TGTGCCAGCAGCAAAGGCAGGAGGTTCTGCAATTCACCCCTCCACTTT. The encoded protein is CASSKGRRFCNSPLHF.

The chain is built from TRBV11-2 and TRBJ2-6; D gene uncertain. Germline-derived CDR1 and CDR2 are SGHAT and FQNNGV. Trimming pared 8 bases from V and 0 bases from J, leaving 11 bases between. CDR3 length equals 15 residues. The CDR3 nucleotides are TGTGCCAGCCGGGTCCCGTTCTCTGGGGCCAACGTCCTGACTTTC. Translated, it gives CASRVPFSGANVLTF.

Here the CDR3 DNA reads TGTGCCAGCAGCCCGTGGACAGAGATCTCCTACAATGAGCAGTTCTTC. The encoded protein is CASSPWTEISYNEQFF. The chain combines TRBV3-1 (or the pseudogene TRBV3-2) with TRBJ2-1; D is possibly TRBD1 (6 bases). CDR3 length equals 16 residues. Germline-derived CDR1 and CDR2 are LGHDT and YNNKEL (reference sequence). Trimming removed 4 bases at V and 0 bases at J, with 13 bases between.

The CDR3 nucleotides read TGTGCCAGCAGTTACAACGGACAGGGGAGGTCCCCGAATGAAAAACTGTTTTTT. It is translated as CASSYNGQGRSPNEKLFF. The chain joins TRBV6-2 or TRBV6-3 to TRBJ1-4, with 9 bases identical to TRBD1. The CDR3 extends over 18 amino acids. With 2 bases clipped from V and 5 bases from J, the junction kept 12 bases outside the gene matches. CDR1 and CDR2 (germline): MNHEY, SVGEGT.

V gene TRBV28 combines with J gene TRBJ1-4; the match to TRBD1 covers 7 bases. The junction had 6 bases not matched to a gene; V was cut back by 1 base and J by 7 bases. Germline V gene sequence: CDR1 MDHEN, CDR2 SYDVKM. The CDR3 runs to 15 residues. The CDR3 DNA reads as TGTGCCAGCAGTTTATCAGGGGGATTGACTGAAAAACTGTTTTTT. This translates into CASSLSGGLTEKLFF.

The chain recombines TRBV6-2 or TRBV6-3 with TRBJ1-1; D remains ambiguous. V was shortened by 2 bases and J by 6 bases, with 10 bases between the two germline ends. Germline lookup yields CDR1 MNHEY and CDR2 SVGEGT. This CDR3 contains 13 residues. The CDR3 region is CASSYPEPAEAFF. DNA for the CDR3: TGTGCCAGCAGTTACCCGGAGCCGGCTGAAGCTTTCTTT.

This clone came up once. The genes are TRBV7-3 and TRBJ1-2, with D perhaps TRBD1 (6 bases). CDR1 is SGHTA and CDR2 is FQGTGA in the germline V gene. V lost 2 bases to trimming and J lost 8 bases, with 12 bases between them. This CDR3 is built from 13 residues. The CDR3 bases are TGTGCCAGCAGCTTAGGGGGCGCGGACGGCTACACCTTC. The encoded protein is CASSLGGADGYTF. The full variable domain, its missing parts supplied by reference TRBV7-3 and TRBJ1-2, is GAGVSQTPSNKVTEKGKYVELRCDPISGHTALYWYRQSLGQGPEFLIYFQGTGAADDSGLPNDRFFAVRPEGSVSTLKIQRTERGDSAVYLCASSLGGADGYTFGSGTRLTVV.

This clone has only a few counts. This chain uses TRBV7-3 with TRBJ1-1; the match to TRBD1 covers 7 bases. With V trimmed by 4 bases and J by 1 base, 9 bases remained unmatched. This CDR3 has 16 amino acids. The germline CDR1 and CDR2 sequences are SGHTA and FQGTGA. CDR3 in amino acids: CASSSQPGQPNTEAFF. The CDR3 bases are TGTGCCAGCAGCTCACAGCCGGGACAGCCGAACACTGAAGCTTTCTTT.

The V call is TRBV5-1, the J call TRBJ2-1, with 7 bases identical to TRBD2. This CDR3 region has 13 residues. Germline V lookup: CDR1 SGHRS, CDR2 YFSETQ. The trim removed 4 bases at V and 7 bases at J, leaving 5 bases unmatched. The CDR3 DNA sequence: TGCGCCAGCAGCCTAGGACTAGTGAATGAGCAGTTCTTC. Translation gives CASSLGLVNEQFF.

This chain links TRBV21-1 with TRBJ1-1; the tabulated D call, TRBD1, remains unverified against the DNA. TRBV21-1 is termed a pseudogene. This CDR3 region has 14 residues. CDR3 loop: CASRCDRTNTEAFF. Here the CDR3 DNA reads TGTGCCAGCAGGTGCGACAGGACGAACACTGAAGCTTTCTTT.

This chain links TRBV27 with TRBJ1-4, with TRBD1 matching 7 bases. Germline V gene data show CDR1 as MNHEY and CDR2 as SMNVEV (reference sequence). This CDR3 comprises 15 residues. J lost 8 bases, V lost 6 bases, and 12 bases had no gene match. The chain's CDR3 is CASRPEGARGEKLFF. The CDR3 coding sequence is TGTGCCAGCAGGCCCGAGGGGGCACGAGGAGAAAAACTGTTTTTT.

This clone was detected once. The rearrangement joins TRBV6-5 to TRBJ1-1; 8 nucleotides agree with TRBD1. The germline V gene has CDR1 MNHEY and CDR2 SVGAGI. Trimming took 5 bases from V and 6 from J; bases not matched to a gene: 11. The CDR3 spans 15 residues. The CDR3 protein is CASSRAGQGGSEAFF. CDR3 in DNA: TGTGCCAGCAGTAGAGCTGGACAGGGAGGGTCTGAAGCTTTCTTT.

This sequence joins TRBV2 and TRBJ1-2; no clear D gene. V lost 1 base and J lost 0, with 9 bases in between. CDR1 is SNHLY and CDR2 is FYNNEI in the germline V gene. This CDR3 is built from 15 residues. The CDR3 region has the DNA TGTGCCAGCAGTGAAGTGGCCAGTCCTAACTATGGCTACACCTTC. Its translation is CASSEVASPNYGYTF.

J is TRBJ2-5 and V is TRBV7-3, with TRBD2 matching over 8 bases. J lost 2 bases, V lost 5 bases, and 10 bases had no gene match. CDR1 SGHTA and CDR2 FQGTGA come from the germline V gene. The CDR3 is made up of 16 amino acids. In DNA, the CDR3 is TGTGCCAGCAGCCCGGGACTAGTCGGGGCTCAAGAGACCCAGTACTTC. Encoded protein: CASSPGLVGAQETQYF.

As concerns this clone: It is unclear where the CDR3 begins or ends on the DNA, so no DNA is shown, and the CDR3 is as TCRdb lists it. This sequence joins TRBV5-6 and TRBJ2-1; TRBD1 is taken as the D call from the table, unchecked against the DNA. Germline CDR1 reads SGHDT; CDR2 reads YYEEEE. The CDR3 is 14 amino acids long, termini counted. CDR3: CASTSGFTGGEQFF.

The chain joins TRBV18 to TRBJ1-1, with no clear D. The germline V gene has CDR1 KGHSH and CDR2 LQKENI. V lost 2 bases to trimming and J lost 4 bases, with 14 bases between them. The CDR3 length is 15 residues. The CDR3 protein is CASSPWGGLGTEAFF. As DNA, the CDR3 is TGTGCCAGCTCACCATGGGGAGGGCTCGGCACTGAAGCTTTCTTT.

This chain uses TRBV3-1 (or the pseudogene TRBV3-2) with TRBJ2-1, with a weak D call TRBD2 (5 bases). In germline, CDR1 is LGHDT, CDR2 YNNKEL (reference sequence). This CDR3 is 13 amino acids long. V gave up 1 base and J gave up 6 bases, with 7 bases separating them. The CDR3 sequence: CASSQGGLNEQFF. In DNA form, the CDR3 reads TGTGCCAGCAGCCAAGGCGGGCTCAATGAGCAGTTCTTC.

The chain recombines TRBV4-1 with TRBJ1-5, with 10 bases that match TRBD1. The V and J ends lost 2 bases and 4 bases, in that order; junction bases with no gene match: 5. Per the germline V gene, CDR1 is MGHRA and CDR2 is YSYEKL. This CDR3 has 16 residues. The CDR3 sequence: CASSQIPGQGNQPQHF. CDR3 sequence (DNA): TGCGCCAGCAGCCAAATACCGGGACAGGGGAATCAGCCCCAGCATTTT.

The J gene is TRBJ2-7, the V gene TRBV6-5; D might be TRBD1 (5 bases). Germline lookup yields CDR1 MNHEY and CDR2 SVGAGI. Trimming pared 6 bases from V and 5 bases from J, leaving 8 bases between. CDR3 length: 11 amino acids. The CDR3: CASRRGHEQYF. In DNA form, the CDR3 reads TGTGCCAGCAGAAGGGGTCACGAGCAGTACTTC.

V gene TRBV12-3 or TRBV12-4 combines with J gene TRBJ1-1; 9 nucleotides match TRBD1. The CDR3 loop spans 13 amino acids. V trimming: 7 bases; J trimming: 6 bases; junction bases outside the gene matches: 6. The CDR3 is CASISDRGAEAFF. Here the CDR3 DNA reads TGTGCCAGCATTTCGGACAGGGGAGCTGAAGCTTTCTTT.

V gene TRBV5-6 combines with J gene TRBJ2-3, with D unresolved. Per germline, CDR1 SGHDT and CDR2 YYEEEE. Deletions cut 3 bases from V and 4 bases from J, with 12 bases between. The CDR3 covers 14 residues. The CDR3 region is CASSYTGRSDTQYF. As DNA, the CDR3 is TGTGCCAGCAGCTACACGGGTAGGTCAGATACGCAGTATTTT.